The 32 T cell receptor beta chains given below trace back to one sample, sequenced in a study of beta chain features in type 1 diabetes. Expressed TCRB transcripts were sequenced because the isolated RNA had all been reverse transcribed beforehand. This table comes from immunoSEQ multiplex PCR, and its TCRdb copy is limited to in-frame clones, with some not included. Altogether 250,000 to 350,000 clones are present, around 13% being singletons, with the ten largest covering more than 6.5%. Sequenced material: central memory CD4+ T cells from blood. These receptors were collected from a man in his thirties or forties in good health.

This clone was recorded a few times. V is TRBV4-1 and J is TRBJ1-2; D not resolved. The CDR3 is 15 amino acids. Germline values: CDR1 MGHRA, CDR2 YSYEKL. Trimming took off 0 bases at V and 3 bases at J, with 11 bases between the two ends. For the CDR3, the DNA is TGCGCCAGCAGCCAAGAATCGGCAGAGTACTATGGCTACACCTTC. Its translation is CASSQESAEYYGYTF.

This chain links TRBV6-1 with TRBJ1-2; D is unresolved. The CDR3 has 12 amino acids. Trimming pared 7 bases from V and 4 bases from J, leaving 10 bases between. Germline V gene data show CDR1 as MNHNS and CDR2 as SASEGT. This CDR3 reads CASTTIGYGYTF. The CDR3 nucleotides read TGTGCCAGCACCACGATCGGCTATGGCTACACCTTC.

This clone turned up a few times. This sequence joins TRBV2 and TRBJ2-1; D perhaps matches TRBD1 (6 bases). Trimming removed 2 bases from V and 3 bases from J, with 11 bases in between. CDR1 SNHLY and CDR2 FYNNEI come from the germline V gene. The CDR3 spans 15 residues. The CDR3 loop reads CASSERRGNYNEQFF. The CDR3 region has the DNA TGTGCCAGCAGTGAAAGAAGGGGGAACTACAATGAGCAGTTCTTC.

This chain joins TRBV6-5 and TRBJ2-7; TRBD2 agrees at 10 bases. The CDR3 totals 16 residues. Germline trimming cut 0 bases from V and 2 bases from J; bases unmatched to any gene: 4. From germline, CDR1 is MNHEY and CDR2 SVGAGI. The CDR3 reads CASSYSSGGDPYEQYF. CDR3 DNA sequence: TGTGCCAGCAGTTACTCGAGCGGGGGGGATCCCTACGAGCAGTACTTC.

This clone turned up a few times. J is TRBJ1-1 and V is TRBV19; D not certain. Germline V gives CDR1 LNHDA, CDR2 SQIVND (reference sequence). V lost 3 bases to trimming and J lost 1 base, with 12 bases between them. The CDR3 runs 15 residues. The CDR3 loop reads CASSISPRPNTEAFF. CDR3 nucleotides: TGTGCCAGTAGTATCTCCCCCCGTCCGAACACTGAAGCTTTCTTT.

This clone has a count of ten or more. CDR3 sequence: CASSIGTTPETQYF. The DNA of the CDR3 is TGTGCCAGTAGTATTGGGACTACCCCAGAGACCCAGTACTTC. The V and J genes are TRBV19 and TRBJ2-5; 7 nucleotides match TRBD2. Germline trimming cut 3 bases from V and 4 bases from J; bases unmatched to any gene: 5. This CDR3 comprises 14 residues. Germline V CDR1 and CDR2: LNHDA, SQIVND (reference sequence).

The chain links TRBV7-2 to TRBJ1-1; D unclear. Germline CDR1 is SGHTA and CDR2 is FQGNSA. Between the trimmed V and J ends, which lost 2 bases and 6 bases, there was a span of 10 bases. The CDR3 has 13 residues. For the CDR3, the DNA is TGTGCCAGCAGCTTATGGTCGGGAGCTGAAGCTTTCTTT. Amino acids: CASSLWSGAEAFF.

The chain uses TRBV27 and TRBJ1-2; D unclear. The CDR3 spans 17 residues. Germline V gives CDR1 MNHEY, CDR2 SMNVEV (reference sequence). Trimming pared 0 bases from V and 1 base from J, leaving 15 bases between. The CDR3 sequence: CASSLSRVRRGNYGYTF. Written as DNA, the CDR3 is TGTGCCAGCAGTTTATCGAGGGTGCGACGGGGTAACTATGGCTACACCTTC.

V usage is TRBV4-1 and J usage is TRBJ2-2; TRBD2 matches at 11 bases. The CDR3 is made up of 18 amino acids. CDR1 MGHRA and CDR2 YSYEKL come from the germline V gene. J was trimmed by 4 bases and V by 3 bases; bases with no gene match: 10. In nucleotides, the CDR3 is TGCGCCAGCAGCCAGGGTAGCGGGGGGGCCATCGGCACCGGGGAGCTGTTTTTT. This codes for CASSQGSGGAIGTGELFF.

This clone was counted only a few times. The chain carries TRBV5-1 and TRBJ2-7, with D tentatively TRBD1 or TRBD2 (6 bases each). In germline, CDR1 is SGHRS, CDR2 YFSETQ. V gave up 1 base and J gave up 11 bases, with 19 bases separating them. This CDR3 has 14 residues. CDR3 region: CASSLNGGRGREYV. CDR3 in DNA: TGCGCCAGCAGCTTGAATGGGGGGCGCGGACGGGAGTACGTC.

This clone was counted between two and nine times. This chain connects TRBV11-3 to TRBJ2-1; 10 bases line up with TRBD2. With V trimmed by 5 bases and J by 0 bases, 7 bases remained unmatched. Germline values: CDR1 SGHNT, CDR2 YENEEA. CDR3 length: 17 residues. CDR3 residues: CASSPTGLAASYNEQFF. The CDR3 nucleotides are TGTGCCAGCAGCCCCACAGGACTAGCGGCCTCCTACAATGAGCAGTTCTTC. Variable domain in full (rest from reference TRBV11-3 and TRBJ2-1): EAGVVQSPRYKIIEKKQPVAFWCNPISGHNTLYWYLQNLGQGPELLIRYENEEAVDDSQLPKDRFSAERLKGVDSTLKIQPAELGDSAVYLCASSPTGLAASYNEQFFGPGTRLTVL.

V and J are TRBV11-2 and TRBJ2-1, with 8 bases matching TRBD2. J was trimmed by 8 bases and V by 5 bases; bases with no gene match: 11. CDR1 SGHAT and CDR2 FQNNGV come from the germline V gene. The CDR3 totals 15 residues. The CDR3 DNA is TGTGCCAGCAGCCTATTCTCCGGGACTAGGTATGAGCAGTTCTTC. As protein: CASSLFSGTRYEQFF.

The chain recombines TRBV2 with TRBJ2-2, with TRBD2 identical over 12 bases. The germline gives CDR1 SNHLY, CDR2 FYNNEI. After removal of 6 bases from V and 7 bases from J, the junction contained 3 bases not matched to a gene. CDR3 length: 14 residues. CDR3 nucleotides: TGTGCCAGCAGACCGGGACTAGCGGGCGGGGAGCTGTTTTTT. It is translated as CASRPGLAGGELFF.

This clone was recorded many times. The CDR3 nucleotides are TGTGCCAGCAGCGTGACTAGCGGTTCTCGCGATACGCAGTATTTT. Translated: CASSVTSGSRDTQYF. The V gene is TRBV7-9, the J gene TRBJ2-3; 9 positions match TRBD2. Trimming cost V 5 bases and J 6 bases; bases outside gene matches: 9. This CDR3 is 15 amino acids long. Germline CDR1 reads SEHNR; CDR2 reads FQNEAQ (reference sequence).

In this sample, this clone turned up a few times. The chain joins TRBV6-1 to TRBJ1-1; 7 bases match TRBD1. Germline V gene lookup returns CDR1 MNHNS and CDR2 SASEGT. This CDR3 is built from 14 residues. Trimming took 9 bases from V and 5 from J; bases not matched to a gene: 12. CDR3 nucleotide sequence: TGTGCCAGTATAGAAGGGGGCGCGAGAACTGAAGCTTTCTTT. Encoded protein: CASIEGGARTEAFF.

In its sample, this clone was seen a few times. This chain connects TRBV9 to TRBJ1-1; D unclear. The V end lost 5 bases, the J end lost 0 bases, and 8 bases lay between the germline ends. The germline gives CDR1 SGDLS, CDR2 YYNGEE. The CDR3 has 13 residues. CDR3 sequence reads: CASSLNVNTEAFF. The CDR3 DNA sequence: TGTGCCAGCAGTCTTAATGTGAACACTGAAGCTTTCTTT.

This clone was seen ten or more times. The chain carries TRBV5-4 and TRBJ2-1, with 9 bases that match TRBD2. Looked up from germline, CDR1 is SGHNT and CDR2 is YYREEE (reference sequence). Trimming took 0 bases from V and 5 from J; bases not matched to a gene: 3. The CDR3 has 15 amino acids. CDR3 region: CASSLVAGVDNEQFF. The CDR3 nucleotides read TGTGCCAGCAGCTTGGTAGCGGGAGTTGACAATGAGCAGTTCTTC.

This clone was seen many times. The gene calls are TRBV25-1 and TRBJ2-2; TRBD2 might be the D (5 bases). The length of the CDR3 is 16 residues. V lost 2 bases to trimming and J lost 4 bases, with 14 bases between them. Germline values: CDR1 MGHDK, CDR2 SYGVNS. The DNA of the CDR3 is TGTGCCAGCAGTGAAGGGAGCGGCTACCTCACCGGGGAGCTGTTTTTT. Encoded protein: CASSEGSGYLTGELFF.

This clone was found a few times. V usage is TRBV2 and J usage is TRBJ2-5, with D possibly TRBD2 on 6 matching bases. The CDR3 spans 13 residues. Germline CDR1 and CDR2: SNHLY and FYNNEI. Trimming cost V 9 bases and J 3 bases, with 14 bases left between them. The CDR3 loop is CARTRRGKETQYF. For the CDR3, the DNA is TGTGCCAGAACTAGGAGGGGAAAAGAGACCCAGTACTTC.

The chain employs TRBV7-2 and TRBJ2-3, with D hard to call. The germline CDR1 and CDR2 sequences are SGHTA and FQGNSA. This CDR3 has 14 amino acids. V was trimmed by 2 bases and J by 3 bases, leaving 9 bases between them. In nucleotides, the CDR3 is TGTGCCAGCAGCTTAATGACTTCGACAGATACGCAGTATTTT. It yields the protein CASSLMTSTDTQYF.

This clone has a handful of counts. This chain connects TRBV5-1 to TRBJ2-5, with 7 bases aligning to TRBD1. The J segment lost 1 base and the V segment lost 4 bases, leaving 4 bases of the junction unmatched. The CDR3 loop spans 14 amino acids. CDR1 is SGHRS, CDR2 YFSETQ, per germline. CDR3 loop: CASSQGTVQETQYF. Written as DNA, the CDR3 is TGCGCCAGCAGCCAGGGGACAGTCCAAGAGACCCAGTACTTC.

The rearrangement joins TRBV30 to TRBJ1-2, with D possibly being TRBD1 (6 bases). V was cut by 4 bases and J by 5 bases, with 17 bases left in between. There are 14 residues in the CDR3. Germline-derived CDR1 and CDR2 are GTSNPN and SVGIG (reference sequence). The CDR3 coding sequence is TGTGCCTGGAAGTTACAGGGAGCCTATTATGGCTACACCTTC. Translating it yields CAWKLQGAYYGYTF.

J is TRBJ1-2 and V is TRBV6-5, with D possibly matching TRBD1 (5 bases). CDR1 and CDR2 from the germline V gene are MNHEY and SVGAGI. The V and J ends lost 6 bases and 8 bases respectively, with 16 bases between them. This CDR3 is built from 13 residues. The CDR3 DNA sequence: TGTGCCAGCAGCAACGCCAGGGAAGGAGGCTACACCTTC. Translated: CASSNAREGGYTF.

The chain has TRBV6-1 and TRBJ1-5; tentatively, D is TRBD1 (6 bases). This CDR3 contains 13 residues. V dropped 8 bases and J dropped 9 bases, with 17 bases sitting between them. The germline V gene has CDR1 MNHNS and CDR2 SASEGT. The CDR3 region has the DNA TGTGCCAGCGGAAGGGAGGGGGTCTTGCCCCAGCATTTT. This translates into CASGREGVLPQHF.

Many counts were recorded for this clone. V usage is TRBV9 and J usage is TRBJ2-3; 8 bases fit TRBD2. The CDR3 is 16 amino acids. J lost 4 bases, V lost 4 bases, and 11 bases had no gene match. CDR1 is SGDLS and CDR2 is YYNGEE in the germline V gene. The CDR3 reads CASSPRAGAGPDTQYF. CDR3 coding DNA: TGTGCCAGCAGCCCCCGAGCGGGGGCGGGCCCAGATACGCAGTATTTT.

This clone was counted only a few times. This chain connects TRBV4-2 to TRBJ2-5, with D possibly being TRBD2 (6 bases). The CDR3 runs 16 residues. CDR1 and CDR2 (germline): LGHNA, YNFKEQ. V was shortened by 4 bases and J by 5 bases, with 20 bases between the two germline ends. This CDR3 reads CASSPLGTSSRETQYF. The CDR3 DNA reads TGTGCCAGCAGCCCCCTCGGGACTTCCTCAAGGGAGACCCAGTACTTC.

Comments on this clone: No conserved phenylalanine or tryptophan ends this CDR3, so it is likely a read error. The chain has TRBV14 and TRBJ2-3; TRBD1 matches 9 bases. Germline loops: CDR1 SGHDN, CDR2 FVKESK. With 4 bases clipped from V and 1 base from J, the junction kept 6 bases outside the gene matches. This CDR3 has 16 residues. This CDR3 is CASSRGQGWGTDTQYL. CDR3 DNA: TGTGCCAGCAGCCGCGGACAGGGGTGGGGCACAGATACGCAGTATCTT.

The chain joins TRBV11-2 to TRBJ2-1, with 7 bases lining up with TRBD1. The CDR3 totals 13 residues. V gave up 5 bases and J gave up 6 bases; unmatched junction bases: 4. Germline CDR1 reads SGHAT; CDR2 reads FQNNGV. The CDR3 DNA sequence: TGTGCCAGCAGCCGAGACAGGGTCAATGAGCAGTTCTTC. It translates to CASSRDRVNEQFF. Drawing the rest from reference TRBV11-2 and TRBJ2-1, the complete variable domain is EAGVAQSPRYKIIEKRQSVAFWCNPISGHATLYWYQQILGQGPKLLIQFQNNGVVDDSQLPKDRFSAERLKGVDSTLKIQPAKLEDSAVYLCASSRDRVNEQFFGPGTRLTVL.

A few counts support this clone. V usage is TRBV28 and J usage is TRBJ2-4; no clear D. The CDR3 runs to 14 residues. The V gene lost 6 bases and the J gene lost 0 bases, with 9 bases spanning the gap. In germline, CDR1 is MDHEN, CDR2 SYDVKM. This chain's CDR3 is CASSPLLAKNIQYF. The CDR3 coding sequence is TGTGCCAGCAGCCCGCTTCTAGCCAAAAACATTCAGTACTTC. The variable domain in full, completed from reference TRBV28 and TRBJ2-4, reads DVKVTQSSRYLVKRTGEKVFLECVQDMDHENMFWYRQDPGLGLRLIYFSYDVKMKEKGDIPEGYSVSREKKERFSLILESASTNQTSMYLCASSPLLAKNIQYFGAGTRLSVL.

The CDR3 DNA reads as TGTGCCAGCAGCCCCGGCGTATCGGGTGAAAAACTGTTTTTT. This sequence encodes CASSPGVSGEKLFF. The chain employs TRBV9 and TRBJ1-4; no firm D call. The CDR3 is 14 amino acids. V was shortened by 4 bases and J by 7 bases, with 14 bases between the two germline ends. Germline V lookup: CDR1 SGDLS, CDR2 YYNGEE.

Of note for this clone: The junction differs from germline at one of its ends, possibly a read error. The genes are TRBV6-1 and TRBJ1-5; D ambiguous. This CDR3 spans 12 amino acids. CDR1 MNHNS and CDR2 SASEGT come from the germline V gene. The CDR3 is CASSEARRSQDF. As DNA, the CDR3 is TGTGCCAGCAGTGAAGCGAGGAGATCCCAGGATTTT.

The chain couples TRBV19 to TRBJ2-5, with TRBD1 matching 8 bases. Germline CDR1 and CDR2: LNHDA and SQIVND (reference sequence). V trimming: 10 bases; J trimming: 2 bases; junction bases outside the gene matches: 9. There are 14 residues in the CDR3. CDR3 sequence: CATRQGLGQETQYF. The CDR3 bases are TGTGCCACCAGACAGGGGCTGGGGCAAGAGACCCAGTACTTC. Combining the CDR3 with reference TRBV19 and TRBJ2-5 gives the whole variable domain DGGITQSPKYLFRKEGQNVTLSCEQNLNHDAMYWYRQDPGQGLRLIYYSQIVNDFQKGDIAEGYSVSREKKESFPLTVTSAQKNPTAFYLCATRQGLGQETQYFGPGTRLLVL.